This TCR beta chain was recorded in a study of CD8+CD57+ T cells in acquired aplastic anemia. The overall study: An average of roughly 3 ug of DNA was obtained from sorted CD4+ and CD8+ cells.

Genomic DNA templated the TCR beta VDJ and CDR3 profiling. TCRdb ran MiXCR on the reads and lists one entry per CDR3 protein. The sample yields about 210,000 distinct CDR3 sequences, 34% seen once. Whole-study findings and limits: Researchers report that around 31 CD8+ CDR3 sequences appeared in both patients and controls.

Germline V gene lookup returns CDR1 LNHNV and CDR2 YYDKDF (reference sequence). CDR3 length equals 17 residues. V shed 0 bases, J shed 5 bases, and the junction held 9 bases outside the gene matches. Worth noting for this clonotype: Its antigen is still unknown.

V usage is TRBV15 and J usage is TRBJ2-3, with 9 bases identical to TRBD2. This TCR derives from a human donor in good health, serving as a control. The sequencing sample was made of sorted CD4+, CD8+, or CD8+CD57+ T cells (not recorded which) from PBMCs. The CDR3 sequence is CATSRDSGTSSRDTQYF. The CDR3 DNA reads TGTGCCACCAGCAGAGATAGCGGGACTAGCTCCCGAGATACGCAGTATTTT.